Listed below are T cell receptor beta chains from one sample, sequenced in a study of OX40 agonist ivuxolimab in advanced cancers. Assay: immunoSEQ multiplex PCR; the TCRdb copy retains only in-frame clones and omits some. The repertoire holds fewer than 40,000 clones, with 74% as singletons. The sequencing used CD4+ or CD8+ T cells sorted from blood, collected in a trial of the OX40 agonist ivuxolimab. The receptor source for this set is an adult with an advanced solid tumor such as melanoma, head and neck, liver or kidney cancer. CDR3s include the opening cysteine and the closing phenylalanine or tryptophan. The D gene is left open where the match is weak. Rows may omit the clone size; those that give it use once, few, many or a size class.

CDR3aa,CDR3nt,len,d_gene,abundance,j_gene,v_gene
CASSWTSVKNIQYF,TGTGCCAGCAGCTGGACTAGCGTTAAAAACATTCAGTACTTC,14,TRBD2,NA,TRBJ2-4,TRBV5-6
CAWNKGSTYNSPLHF,TGTGCCTGGAACAAGGGTAGCACCTATAATTCACCCCTCCACTTT,15,NA,NA,TRBJ1-6,TRBV30
CASSANPTGQNSPLHF,TGTGCCAGCAGTGCGAACCCGACAGGTCAAAATTCACCCCTCCACTTT,16,NA,few,TRBJ1-6,TRBV2
CASGSNTNEKLFF,TGTGCTAGTGGTTCCAATACTAATGAAAAACTGTTTTTT,13,NA,NA,TRBJ1-4,TRBV12-5
CASSVAGGTGSYGYTF,TGTGCCAGCAGCGTAGCGGGGGGTACAGGGAGCTATGGCTACACCTTC,16,NA,once,TRBJ1-2,TRBV9
CASSRGDTGELFF,TGTGCCAGCAGCAGAGGGGACACCGGGGAGCTGTTTTTT,13,NA,few,TRBJ2-2,TRBV2
CASSEGDSSSYTF,TGCGCCAGCAGTGAAGGGGACAGCAGCAGCTACACCTTC,13,TRBD1,NA,TRBJ1-2,TRBV10-1
CASSSRASGPYEQYF,TGTGCCAGCAGCTCTAGGGCGTCTGGGCCCTACGAGCAGTACTTC,15,NA,NA,TRBJ2-7,TRBV11-2
CAWSSGNYGYTF,TGTGCCTGGAGCTCGGGAAACTATGGCTACACCTTC,12,NA,NA,TRBJ1-2,TRBV30
CASNRPGEAFF,TGTGCCAGCAATAGACCAGGGGAGGCTTTCTTT,11,NA,NA,TRBJ1-1,TRBV6-5
CASSQGLRGTQYF,TGCGCCAGCAGCCAAGGTCTTCGGGGGACCCAGTACTTC,13,NA,NA,TRBJ2-5,TRBV4-1
CASSLDGSGANVLTF,TGCGCCAGCAGCTTGGACGGATCTGGGGCCAACGTCCTGACTTTC,15,NA,NA,TRBJ2-6,TRBV5-1
CASSLTWTGGNYGYTF,TGTGCCAGCAGTTTAACTTGGACAGGGGGAAACTATGGCTACACCTTC,16,TRBD1,NA,TRBJ1-2,TRBV2
CASSQARDSGYGYTF,TGCGCCAGCAGCCAAGCCCGGGACTCAGGCTATGGCTACACCTTC,15,NA,NA,TRBJ1-2,TRBV4-1
CASSLAAGVSPLHF,TGTGCCAGCAGCTTGGCCGCGGGGGTCTCACCCCTCCACTTT,14,NA,few,TRBJ1-6,TRBV5-5
CASSPGTPEAFF,TGTGCCAGCAGCCCTGGGACACCTGAAGCTTTCTTT,12,NA,NA,TRBJ1-1,TRBV5-6
CASSAGSYNEQFF,TGTGCCAGCAGTGCTGGTTCCTACAATGAGCAGTTCTTC,13,NA,NA,TRBJ2-1,TRBV6-4
CASRGDSQETQYF,TGTGCCAGCAGAGGGGACAGCCAAGAGACCCAGTACTTC,13,TRBD1,once,TRBJ2-5,TRBV2
CAWRFSADTQYF,TGTGCCTGGAGATTTAGTGCAGATACGCAGTATTTT,12,NA,few,TRBJ2-3,TRBV30
CASSYLPRGPNQPQHF,TGTGCCAGCAGTTACCTCCCCAGGGGCCCCAATCAGCCCCAGCATTTT,16,NA,NA,TRBJ1-5,TRBV6-5
CASSLLCKVTKSGQRPDF,TGTGCCAGCAGCTTGCTGTGCAAGGTTACAAAGTCGGGCCAACGTCCTGACTTC,18,NA,NA,TRBJ2-6,TRBV4-2
CASSPRTAANYGYTF,TGCGCCAGCAGCCCCCGGACAGCGGCTAACTATGGCTACACCTTC,15,NA,once,TRBJ1-2,TRBV5-1
CATAGTASTDTQYF,TGTGCCACCGCCGGGACCGCTAGCACAGATACGCAGTATTTT,14,NA,once,TRBJ2-3,TRBV6-6
CASSFSGGTGELFF,TGTGCCAGCAGTTTCAGCGGGGGGACCGGGGAGCTGTTTTTT,14,TRBD2,NA,TRBJ2-2,TRBV6-1
CASSWALDRDYEQYF,TGTGCCAGCAGCTGGGCCTTGGACAGGGATTACGAGCAGTACTTC,15,TRBD1,NA,TRBJ2-7,TRBV5-5
CASSVDGGATYEQYF,TGTGCCAGCAGCGTAGATGGCGGGGCCACCTACGAGCAGTACTTC,15,NA,NA,TRBJ2-7,TRBV9
CASSFYSGARRYEQFF,TGTGCCAGCAGCTTTTATTCAGGGGCCCGGCGATATGAGCAGTTCTTC,16,NA,NA,TRBJ2-1,TRBV13
CASLKEGVTEAFF,TGTGCCAGCCTCAAGGAAGGGGTCACTGAAGCTTTCTTT,13,NA,NA,TRBJ1-1,TRBV2
CAWSQGAGNSARRRTGIYGYTF,TGTGCCTGGAGTCAGGGGGCGGGGAACTCGGCCCGCCGCCGGACCGGTATTTATGGCTACACCTTC,22,TRBD1,NA,TRBJ1-2,TRBV30
CASSLETGTSTGELFF,TGTGCCAGCAGCTTGGAGACCGGGACATCCACCGGGGAGCTGTTTTTT,16,NA,NA,TRBJ2-2,TRBV7-3
CAWSLLTDNSPLHF,TGTGCCTGGAGTCTCCTGACGGATAATTCACCCCTCCACTTT,14,NA,NA,TRBJ1-6,TRBV30
CASRSGRGRNEQFF,TGTGCCAGCAGATCCGGGCGGGGGCGCAATGAGCAGTTCTTC,14,NA,NA,TRBJ2-1,TRBV5-4
CSVGASGVYEQYF,TGCAGCGTTGGGGCTAGCGGGGTTTACGAGCAGTACTTC,13,TRBD2,NA,TRBJ2-7,TRBV29-1
CASSLDGGDEQFF,TGTGCCAGCAGCTTGGACGGAGGGGATGAGCAGTTCTTC,13,NA,NA,TRBJ2-1,TRBV5-4
CASSSRWESSYNSPLHF,TGTGCCAGCAGCTCACGTTGGGAGAGCTCCTATAATTCACCCCTCCACTTT,17,NA,NA,TRBJ1-6,TRBV21-1
CASSRQKENEKLFF,TGTGCCAGCAGTAGACAGAAAGAAAATGAAAAACTGTTTTTT,14,NA,few,TRBJ1-4,TRBV4-2
CASSLGTGNNEQFF,TGTGCCAGCAGCTTAGGGACAGGGAACAATGAGCAGTTCTTC,14,TRBD1,once,TRBJ2-1,TRBV7-8
CASNYRTANQPQHF,TGTGCCAGCAATTACCGGACAGCAAATCAGCCCCAGCATTTT,14,NA,medium-sized,TRBJ1-5,TRBV2
CASRRLAGGSSSYNEQFF,TGCGCCAGCAGGAGACTAGCGGGGGGCTCGAGCTCCTACAATGAGCAGTTCTTC,18,TRBD2,NA,TRBJ2-1,TRBV5-1
CASSPTVPDEKLFF,TGCGCCAGCAGCCCGACAGTACCGGATGAAAAACTGTTTTTT,14,NA,NA,TRBJ1-4,TRBV5-1
CASSYGYGSNQPQHF,TGTGCCAGCAGTTACGGGTACGGTAGCAATCAGCCCCAGCATTTT,15,NA,NA,TRBJ1-5,TRBV6-6
CASSLGDRGVDTQYF,TGTGCCAGCAGCTTGGGGGACAGGGGTGTAGATACGCAGTATTTT,15,TRBD1,NA,TRBJ2-3,TRBV7-9
CAWSVPSRAAGYTF,TGTGCCTGGAGTGTACCGTCCCGGGCCGCAGGCTACACCTTC,14,NA,few,TRBJ1-2,TRBV30
CASSQSTVVETQYF,TGTGCCAGCAGCCAATCGACAGTCGTAGAGACCCAGTACTTC,14,NA,NA,TRBJ2-5,TRBV4-2
CASSVDPRAGASGELFF,TGTGCCAGCAGCGTAGATCCAAGAGCGGGGGCTTCTGGGGAGCTGTTTTTT,17,TRBD2,NA,TRBJ2-2,TRBV9
CASSVGQMNTEAFF,TGTGCCAGCTCCGTAGGACAGATGAACACTGAAGCTTTCTTT,14,NA,NA,TRBJ1-1,TRBV18
CASSLRGDTQYF,TGTGCCAGCAGCCTTAGAGGAGATACGCAGTATTTT,12,NA,NA,TRBJ2-3,TRBV9
CASSLTEAKANVLTF,TGCGCCAGCAGCTTGACAGAGGCTAAGGCCAACGTCCTGACTTTC,15,NA,NA,TRBJ2-6,TRBV5-1
CASVPGQGGSSGNTIYF,TGTGCCAGTGTTCCGGGACAGGGGGGTTCGTCTGGAAACACCATATATTTT,17,TRBD1,NA,TRBJ1-3,TRBV7-9
CASSPQTEAFYGYTF,TGTGCCAGCTCACCACAGACAGAAGCCTTCTATGGCTACACCTTC,15,NA,NA,TRBJ1-2,TRBV18
CASMPTQGDQPQHF,TGTGCCAGCATGCCTACACAGGGGGATCAGCCCCAGCATTTT,14,TRBD1,NA,TRBJ1-5,TRBV6-5
CSVVVAPGGYTF,TGCAGCGTTGTTGTGGCGCCAGGCGGCTACACCTTC,12,NA,NA,TRBJ1-2,TRBV29-1
CASSTTSGKETQYF,TGTGCCAGCAGCACGACTAGCGGAAAAGAGACCCAGTACTTC,14,TRBD2,NA,TRBJ2-5,TRBV5-4
CASSRTSGFNEQFF,TGTGCCAGCAGCCGGACTAGCGGGTTCAATGAGCAGTTCTTC,14,TRBD2,once,TRBJ2-1,TRBV7-2
CASSDRGGTEAFF,TGTGCCAGCAGCGACAGGGGAGGCACTGAAGCTTTCTTT,13,TRBD1,NA,TRBJ1-1,TRBV7-9
CASSAQAESREYF,TGTGCCAGCAGCGCCCAAGCTGAAAGTAGGGAGTATTTT,13,NA,NA,TRBJ2-3,TRBV9
CAWSTGGSGNTIYF,TGTGCCTGGAGTACAGGGGGCTCTGGAAACACCATATATTTT,14,TRBD1,NA,TRBJ1-3,TRBV30